This entry lists 6 T cell receptor beta chains sequenced from one sample in a study of PD-1 blockade in classical Hodgkin lymphoma. Here immunoSEQ multiplex PCR was the method, and the copy in TCRdb shows in-frame clones only, minus some. This table has 47,000 or so clones, approximately 70% appearing once. Brentuximab vedotin exposure varied among the patients, all of whom had relapsed after autologous stem cell transplantation. The material sequenced was peripheral blood mononuclear cells (PBMCs), taken at baseline. The receptors derive from a human donor with classical Hodgkin lymphoma.

The chain combines TRBV7-6 with TRBJ2-2; D possibly corresponds to TRBD1 (6 bases). Germline V lookup: CDR1 SGHVS, CDR2 FNYEAQ. Trimming cost V 7 bases and J 1 base, with 10 bases left between them. The CDR3 is made up of 14 amino acids. CDR3 in DNA: TGTGCCAGCACTCAGGGGCAGAACACCGGGGAGCTGTTTTTT. It encodes CASTQGQNTGELFF.

This clone has only a few counts. This chain joins TRBV7-6 and TRBJ1-5; D is perhaps TRBD1 (5 bases). Germline values: CDR1 SGHVS, CDR2 FNYEAQ. CDR3 size: 17 residues. V shed 1 base and J shed 0 bases, with 13 bases lying between them. Here the CDR3 DNA reads TGTGCCAGCAGCTTAGAGGACGGGGCCTATAGCAATCAGCCCCAGCATTTT. Translating gives CASSLEDGAYSNQPQHF.

This clone came up once. The chain is built from TRBV6-5 and TRBJ1-1; D remains ambiguous. Germline CDR1 and CDR2: MNHEY and SVGAGI. The CDR3 is 14 amino acids. V was clipped by 6 bases and J by 3 bases, with 14 bases between them. The CDR3 DNA sequence: TGTGCCAGCAGCTCCCCCTCCGGGCACACTGAAGCTTTCTTT. Amino acid sequence: CASSSPSGHTEAFF.

This chain links TRBV27 with TRBJ1-4; D unresolved. The V gene lost 2 bases and the J gene lost 7 bases, with 2 bases spanning the gap. The germline gives CDR1 MNHEY, CDR2 SMNVEV (reference sequence). This CDR3 contains 11 residues. CDR3 bases: TGTGCCAGCAGTTTAAGTGAAAAACTGTTTTTT. Its protein product is CASSLSEKLFF.

This clone was seen more than once but under ten times. The chain is built from TRBV6-6 and TRBJ2-2, with 12 bases matching TRBD2. Germline-derived CDR1 and CDR2 are MNHNY and SVGAGI (reference sequence). J lost 7 bases, V lost 5 bases, and 5 bases had no gene match. The CDR3 has 15 amino acids. DNA for the CDR3: TGTGCCAGCAGTCGGACTAGCGGGGTTGGCGGGGAGCTGTTTTTT. Amino acid sequence: CASSRTSGVGGELFF.

The chain employs TRBV7-9 and TRBJ2-7, with 15 bases fitting TRBD2. V lost 0 bases to trimming and J lost 9 bases; unmatched junction nucleotides: 6. The CDR3 sequence is 16 residues long. The V gene's germline CDR1 is SEHNR and CDR2 FQNEAQ (reference sequence). The chain's CDR3 is CASSLAGLAGGQGQYF. CDR3 in DNA: TGTGCCAGCAGCTTAGCCGGACTAGCGGGAGGGCAGGGGCAGTACTTC.